This TCR beta chain was retrieved from a study of T cells after yellow fever vaccination. Remarks on this clonotype: What it binds is unknown.

Universal primer sites and UMIs were introduced during 5'RACE template-switching synthesis of TCR cDNA. TCRdb recomputed calls from the 5' RACE reads with MiXCR, one row per CDR3 protein. This sample has some 170,000 distinct CDR3 sequences, with around 9.3% found just once. The study's findings and limits: Subsequent to the booster, the majority of primary-vaccination clones reappeared (roughly 97% CD4, approximately 90% CD8).

V was pared by 2 bases and J by 0 bases, with 6 bases between. This CDR3 contains 13 residues. The germline CDR1 and CDR2 sequences are SGHDT and YYEEEE. This rearrangement joins TRBV5-6 to TRBJ2-7; D ambiguous. The TCR was taken from a man between 18 and 29 years old who received the YFV17D yellow fever vaccine. The source material was CD8+ T cells sorted from PBMCs, sampled 45 days after the yellow fever booster vaccination. This CDR3 reads CASSFWSSYEQYF. The CDR3 DNA reads as TGTGCCAGCAGCTTCTGGTCCTCCTACGAGCAGTACTTC.